The entry below gives a single TCR beta chain sequence along with its context. Per the study methods: Estimated nucleated cell counts came from reference gene primer amplification. The method was immunoSEQ multiplex PCR; TCRdb's version includes in-frame clones alone and lacks a portion of them. V, J and clone size reflect that table, while D and trimming were determined from the DNA. The sample carries roughly 120,000 clones, around 80% recorded once. This entry comes from a study of blood T cell repertoires in COVID-19. V was shortened by 7 bases and J by 4 bases, with 13 bases between the two germline ends. Germline loops: CDR1 SGHAT, CDR2 FQNNGV. The CDR3 is 14 residues long.

The material sequenced was peripheral blood. The TCR was taken from a man between 65 and 85 years old with acute or convalescent COVID-19. The V call is TRBV11-2, the J call TRBJ1-4, with a possible D match to TRBD1 (5 bases). In DNA, the CDR3 is TGTGCCAGCACCCCCGCAGGGCATAATGAAAAACTGTTTTTT. It translates to CASTPAGHNEKLFF.